This is a list of T cell receptor beta chains from one sample in a study of beta chain features in type 1 diabetes. The repertoire was sequenced with immunoSEQ multiplex PCR; TCRdb's copy has only in-frame clones and lacks some. In the table there are hundreds of thousands of clones, 12% to 15% of which are singletons. Specimen: central memory CD4+ T cells from blood. Every receptor here comes from a man aged 30 to 45 in good health. CDR3s include the opening cysteine and the closing phenylalanine or tryptophan. A D gene is named only where the DNA matches it firmly. The listing skips clone size in some rows; elsewhere it reads once, few, many or a size class.

D gene: -; clone size: few; V gene: TRBV15; J gene: TRBJ1-5; CDR3 DNA: TGTGCCACCAGCAGAGATCTAGGTAGGGGGGGCAATCAGCCCCAGCATTTT; CDR3 protein: CATSRDLGRGGNQPQHF
D gene: -; clone size: -; V gene: TRBV5-1; J gene: TRBJ1-1; CDR3 DNA: TGCGCCAGCAGCTTGGGTGGGGGGCGGACTGAAGCTTTCTTT; CDR3 protein: CASSLGGGRTEAFF
D gene: TRBD1; clone size: many; V gene: TRBV29-1; J gene: TRBJ2-2; CDR3 DNA: TGCAGCGTTGAGGGGACAGGGTTCGGGGAGCTGTTTTTT; CDR3 protein: CSVEGTGFGELFF
D gene: TRBD2; clone size: few; V gene: TRBV7-8; J gene: TRBJ2-5; CDR3 DNA: TGTGCCAGCAGCCGGGGGGGAAACCAAGAGACCCAGTACTTC; CDR3 protein: CASSRGGNQETQYF
D gene: -; clone size: -; V gene: TRBV15; J gene: TRBJ1-5; CDR3 DNA: TGTGCCACCGCGGGTCTCTCCAATCAGCCCCAGCATTTT; CDR3 protein: CATAGLSNQPQHF
D gene: -; clone size: -; V gene: TRBV5-4; J gene: TRBJ1-4; CDR3 DNA: TGTGCCAGCAGCTTGGATGAAAAACTGTTTTTT; CDR3 protein: CASSLDEKLFF
D gene: TRBD1; clone size: many; V gene: TRBV5-4; J gene: TRBJ2-1; CDR3 DNA: TGTGCCAGCAGCCCATCCTTCCGGGACAGGGGAGGGGGCTACAATGAGCAGTTCTTC; CDR3 protein: CASSPSFRDRGGGYNEQFF
D gene: -; clone size: -; V gene: TRBV18; J gene: TRBJ2-7; CDR3 DNA: TGTGCCAGCTCACCAGGGCTAGCCAACGAGCAGTACTTC; CDR3 protein: CASSPGLANEQYF
D gene: -; clone size: few; V gene: TRBV7-2; J gene: TRBJ1-2; CDR3 DNA: TGTGCCAGCAGCTTAGCTGTATCAGGTCGGACCTATGGCTACACCTTC; CDR3 protein: CASSLAVSGRTYGYTF
D gene: TRBD1; clone size: -; V gene: TRBV27; J gene: TRBJ1-6; CDR3 DNA: TGTGCCAGCAGGTGGACAGGGAATTCACCCCTCCACTTT; CDR3 protein: CASRWTGNSPLHF
D gene: -; clone size: many; V gene: TRBV7-8; J gene: TRBJ2-7; CDR3 DNA: TGTGCCAGCAGCCCCCCGGTCGACGACGAGCAGTACTTC; CDR3 protein: CASSPPVDDEQYF
D gene: -; clone size: few; V gene: TRBV10-3; J gene: TRBJ2-3; CDR3 DNA: TGTGCCATCCAGGACTCTGCGGATACGCAGTATTTT; CDR3 protein: CAIQDSADTQYF
D gene: -; clone size: -; V gene: TRBV7-9; J gene: TRBJ1-2; CDR3 DNA: TGTGCCAGCAGCTTAGGCAGGGGCGACTACACCTTC; CDR3 protein: CASSLGRGDYTF
D gene: TRBD1; clone size: few; V gene: TRBV5-1; J gene: TRBJ2-7; CDR3 DNA: TGCGCCAGCCGACAGGGTGGGGAAGGCGAGCAGTACTTC; CDR3 protein: CASRQGGEGEQYF
D gene: TRBD2; clone size: few; V gene: TRBV14; J gene: TRBJ2-1; CDR3 DNA: TGTGCCAGCAGCGAACCGGGACTAGCGGGGAGGAATGAGCAGTTCTTC; CDR3 protein: CASSEPGLAGRNEQFF
D gene: -; clone size: few; V gene: TRBV28; J gene: TRBJ1-2; CDR3 DNA: TGTGCCAGCAGGCCCCCCGCCTCGTATGGCTACACCTTC; CDR3 protein: CASRPPASYGYTF
D gene: -; clone size: -; V gene: TRBV5-4; J gene: TRBJ2-2; CDR3 DNA: TGTGCCAGCAGCCTATACACCGGGGAGCTGTTTTTT; CDR3 protein: CASSLYTGELFF
D gene: TRBD2; clone size: few; V gene: TRBV6-1; J gene: TRBJ2-5; CDR3 DNA: TGTGCCAGCACTCGGGACTACGGGGAGACCCAGTACTTC; CDR3 protein: CASTRDYGETQYF
D gene: -; clone size: few; V gene: TRBV6-5; J gene: TRBJ2-6; CDR3 DNA: TGTGCCAGCTACCTATCTGGGGCCAACGTCCTGACTTTC; CDR3 protein: CASYLSGANVLTF
D gene: TRBD1; clone size: -; V gene: TRBV7-9; J gene: TRBJ2-1; CDR3 DNA: TGTGCCAGCAGACGAACGACAGGGGGCGAGTCCTACAATGAGCAGTTCTTC; CDR3 protein: CASRRTTGGESYNEQFF
D gene: -; clone size: few; V gene: TRBV11-2; J gene: TRBJ1-1; CDR3 DNA: TGTGCCAGCAGCTTCTCGAAGGGGAACACTGAAGCTTTCTTT; CDR3 protein: CASSFSKGNTEAFF
D gene: -; clone size: -; V gene: TRBV6-1; J gene: TRBJ2-3; CDR3 DNA: TGTGCCATCAGTGAGTCGCGGCGGGGGCCGCGCACAGATACGCAGTATTTT; CDR3 protein: CAISESRRGPRTDTQYF
D gene: TRBD2; clone size: few; V gene: TRBV9; J gene: TRBJ2-1; CDR3 DNA: TGTGCCAGCAGCGTAGCTACATGGAGCGGGGGCGGATTTGAGCAGTTCTTC; CDR3 protein: CASSVATWSGGGFEQFF
D gene: -; clone size: few; V gene: TRBV28; J gene: TRBJ1-5; CDR3 DNA: TGTGCCAGCAGCTCGGCAGGGGCCAATCAGCCCCAGCATTTT; CDR3 protein: CASSSAGANQPQHF
D gene: TRBD2; clone size: many; V gene: TRBV6-1; J gene: TRBJ2-1; CDR3 DNA: TGTGCCAGCGGTAATAGCGGGGGGAACAATGAGCAGTTCTTC; CDR3 protein: CASGNSGGNNEQFF
D gene: -; clone size: few; V gene: TRBV28; J gene: TRBJ1-5; CDR3 DNA: TGTGCCAGCAGTCGACCTCGGGGGTCCTCCAATCAGCCCCAGCATTTT; CDR3 protein: CASSRPRGSSNQPQHF
D gene: -; clone size: few; V gene: TRBV5-8; J gene: TRBJ2-1; CDR3 DNA: TGTGCCAGCGCCAGAAGGGGTGAGCAGTTCTTC; CDR3 protein: CASARRGEQFF
D gene: -; clone size: once; V gene: TRBV6-1; J gene: TRBJ1-2; CDR3 DNA: TGTGCCAACAGTGAAGTGTATGGGGGGGACTATGGCTACACCTTC; CDR3 protein: CANSEVYGGDYGYTF
D gene: -; clone size: -; V gene: TRBV9; J gene: TRBJ2-5; CDR3 DNA: TGTGCCAGCAGCGTATCCGCGGACCAAGAGACCCAGTACTTC; CDR3 protein: CASSVSADQETQYF
D gene: -; clone size: few; V gene: TRBV19; J gene: TRBJ2-1; CDR3 DNA: TGTGCCAGTAGTATTATCACGGGCAATGAGCAGTTCTTC; CDR3 protein: CASSIITGNEQFF
D gene: -; clone size: -; V gene: TRBV7-8; J gene: TRBJ1-2; CDR3 DNA: TGTGCCAGCAGCAACCAGGGGCAGTCTACTGGCTACACCTTC; CDR3 protein: CASSNQGQSTGYTF
D gene: -; clone size: few; V gene: TRBV4-3; J gene: TRBJ2-6; CDR3 DNA: TGCGCCAGCAGCCAAGATATCTCGGACTCTGGGGCCAACGTCCTGACTTTC; CDR3 protein: CASSQDISDSGANVLTF
D gene: -; clone size: -; V gene: TRBV28; J gene: TRBJ2-5; CDR3 DNA: TGTGCCAGCAGTCTATCAGGGAGGTCCCAAGAGACCCAGTACTTC; CDR3 protein: CASSLSGRSQETQYF
D gene: -; clone size: -; V gene: TRBV7-9; J gene: TRBJ1-1; CDR3 DNA: TGTGCCAGCAGCCCGGCGGGCAGAGGGAACACTGAAGCTTTCTTT; CDR3 protein: CASSPAGRGNTEAFF
D gene: TRBD1; clone size: -; V gene: TRBV6-6; J gene: TRBJ1-5; CDR3 DNA: TGTGCCAGCAGACCCGGGACAGAAAGCCAGCCCCAGCATTTT; CDR3 protein: CASRPGTESQPQHF
D gene: -; clone size: few; V gene: TRBV6-5; J gene: TRBJ1-5; CDR3 DNA: TGTGCCAGCAGTGAGGTACGGGGCAATCAGCCCCAGCATTTT; CDR3 protein: CASSEVRGNQPQHF
D gene: TRBD1; clone size: many; V gene: TRBV29-1; J gene: TRBJ2-4; CDR3 DNA: TGCAGCGTTGAAGGGCGACAGGGGACGGGCATTCAGTACTTC; CDR3 protein: CSVEGRQGTGIQYF
D gene: -; clone size: -; V gene: TRBV19; J gene: TRBJ1-1; CDR3 DNA: TGTGCCAGTACCCGGAGACCCAACACTGAAGCTTTCTTT; CDR3 protein: CASTRRPNTEAFF
D gene: -; clone size: few; V gene: TRBV2; J gene: TRBJ1-4; CDR3 DNA: TGTGCCAGCACCCCCGGGACGGAGGGACGCAAACTGTTTTTT; CDR3 protein: CASTPGTEGRKLFF